Shown below are 30 T cell receptor beta chains from a single sample sequenced in a study of blood T cell repertoires in COVID-19. Sequencing used immunoSEQ multiplex PCR; TCRdb keeps in-frame clones, though not all of them. The repertoire has about 200,000 clones, more than 65% of them found once; the top ten carry approximately 13%. The material sequenced was peripheral blood. Receptor source: a human donor in a cohort sampled during active COVID-19.

The chain carries TRBV13 and TRBJ2-5; possible D gene TRBD1, 6 bases. This CDR3 has 17 residues. Deletions cut 5 bases from V and 2 bases from J, with 21 bases between. Germline V gene data show CDR1 as PRHDT and CDR2 as FYEKMQ (reference sequence). CDR3 DNA: TGTGCCAGCAGCCCTCCCTACCGGGACACCCAACAAGAGACCCAGTACTTC. It encodes CASSPPYRDTQQETQYF.

This CDR3 is CASSEWGTGDQPQHF. CDR3 DNA sequence: TGTGCCAGCAGTGAATGGGGGACAGGGGACCAGCCCCAGCATTTT. This chain links TRBV6-1 with TRBJ1-5; TRBD1 agrees at 10 bases. The CDR3 spans 15 residues. J gave up 7 bases and V 2 bases, and 5 bases lay outside the gene matches. The germline V gene encodes CDR1 MNHNS and CDR2 SASEGT.

This clone was observed once. This sequence joins TRBV13 and TRBJ2-5, with a possible D match to TRBD2 (6 bases). V was pared by 7 bases and J by 5 bases, with 17 bases between. Germline V lookup: CDR1 PRHDT, CDR2 FYEKMQ (reference sequence). The CDR3 contains 14 residues. The CDR3 spells CASTRRGRSETQYF. CDR3 coding DNA: TGTGCCAGCACCAGACGGGGGAGGAGTGAGACCCAGTACTTC. The variable domain in full, with the rest retrieved from reference TRBV13 and TRBJ2-5, is AAGVIQSPRHLIKEKRETATLKCYPIPRHDTVYWYQQGPGQDPQFLISFYEKMQSDKGSIPDRFSAQQFSDYHSELNMSSLELGDSALYFCASTRRGRSETQYFGPGTRLLVL.

The chain joins TRBV5-5 to TRBJ1-1; 8 bases map to TRBD1. The CDR3 length is 15 residues. The V gene's germline CDR1 is SGHKS and CDR2 YYEKEE (reference sequence). J lost 1 base, V lost 4 bases, and 6 bases had no gene match. CDR3 bases: TGTGCCAGCAGCCTCCTAGGACAGGGGAACACTGAAGCTTTCTTT. Protein sequence: CASSLLGQGNTEAFF. The full variable domain, in which reference TRBV5-5 and TRBJ1-1 provide the parts outside the CDR3, is DAGVTQSPTHLIKTRGQQVTLRCSPISGHKSVSWYQQVLGQGPQFIFQYYEKEERGRGNFPDRFSARQFPNYSSELNVNALLLGDSALYLCASSLLGQGNTEAFFGQGTRLTVV.

The rearrangement joins TRBV5-1 to TRBJ1-6; 12 bases agree with TRBD1. Germline V gene data show CDR1 as SGHRS and CDR2 as YFSETQ. The length of the CDR3 is 14 residues. The V and J ends lost 4 bases and 12 bases, in that order; junction bases with no gene match: 5. CDR3 amino acids: CASSVGQGAVPLHF. CDR3 DNA sequence: TGCGCCAGCAGCGTGGGACAGGGGGCCGTACCCCTCCACTTT. The entire variable domain, with the rest obtained from reference TRBV5-1 and TRBJ1-6, is as follows: KAGVTQTPRYLIKTRGQQVTLSCSPISGHRSVSWYQQTPGQGLQFLFEYFSETQRNKGNFPGRFSGRQFSNSRSEMNVSTLELGDSALYLCASSVGQGAVPLHFGNGTRLTVT.

A few counts support this clone. J is TRBJ2-3 and V is TRBV11-2, with TRBD1 identical over 7 bases. Germline V lookup: CDR1 SGHAT, CDR2 FQNNGV. CDR3 length equals 17 residues. V lost 5 bases to trimming and J lost 5 bases; unmatched junction nucleotides: 16. The CDR3 loop is CASSVRDRSLAGDTQYF. The CDR3 coding sequence is TGTGCCAGCAGCGTCCGGGACAGATCATTGGCAGGAGATACGCAGTATTTT. Using reference TRBV11-2 and TRBJ2-3 for the parts outside the CDR3, the full variable domain is EAGVAQSPRYKIIEKRQSVAFWCNPISGHATLYWYQQILGQGPKLLIQFQNNGVVDDSQLPKDRFSAERLKGVDSTLKIQPAKLEDSAVYLCASSVRDRSLAGDTQYFGPGTRLTVL.

The V call is TRBV28, the J call TRBJ1-1; D unclear. Germline V CDR1 and CDR2: MDHEN, SYDVKM. This CDR3 is built from 14 residues. V dropped 5 bases and J dropped 1 base, with 11 bases sitting between them. This CDR3 is CASSHLGPNTEAFF. In DNA form, the CDR3 reads TGTGCCAGCAGTCACCTTGGGCCGAACACTGAAGCTTTCTTT.

Remarks on this clone: Other DNA sequences in this sample translate to the same CDR3. V gene TRBV27 combines with J gene TRBJ1-5, with D perhaps TRBD1 (5 bases). CDR3 length: 14 residues. The germline V gene encodes CDR1 MNHEY and CDR2 SMNVEV (reference sequence). Trimming left V 3 bases short and J 1 base short, with 7 bases between. The CDR3 here is CASSLRGSNQPQHF. DNA for the CDR3: TGTGCCAGCAGTTTGCGGGGGAGCAATCAGCCCCAGCATTTT.

This clone was picked up one time. The rearrangement joins TRBV6-4 to TRBJ2-2; 8 bases agree with TRBD1. The junction had 11 bases not matched to a gene; V was cut back by 11 bases and J by 6 bases. Germline CDR1 is MRHNA and CDR2 is SNTAGT. This CDR3 is 14 amino acids long. This CDR3 reads CARRQGANAGELFF. DNA of the CDR3: TGTGCCCGGCGGCAGGGGGCAAACGCCGGGGAGCTGTTTTTT.

This sequence joins TRBV19 and TRBJ1-1; D is possibly TRBD1 (6 bases). Between the trimmed V and J ends, which lost 6 bases and 0 bases, there was a span of 11 bases. This CDR3 is 14 amino acids long. Germline assignment: CDR1 LNHDA and CDR2 SQIVND (reference sequence). CDR3 region: CASRDSNMNTEAFF. The DNA for the CDR3 is TGTGCCAGTAGGGACAGCAACATGAACACTGAAGCTTTCTTT.

The chain carries TRBV12-3 or TRBV12-4 and TRBJ1-1; 7 bases agree with TRBD1. This CDR3 has 12 residues. Trimming removed 7 bases from V and 6 bases from J; junction bases left unmatched: 5. This CDR3 is CASTITGAEAFF. CDR3 coding DNA: TGTGCCAGCACCATCACAGGGGCTGAAGCTTTCTTT.

V and J are TRBV28 and TRBJ2-5, with TRBD2 matching over 8 bases. Germline assignment: CDR1 MDHEN and CDR2 SYDVKM. CDR3 length: 14 residues. The trim removed 6 bases at V and 4 bases at J, leaving 7 bases unmatched. In DNA form, the CDR3 reads TGTGCCAGCAGCCGGGGGGGGTCAAGAGAGACCCAGTACTTC. Its protein product is CASSRGGSRETQYF.

The chain is built from TRBV5-1 and TRBJ2-1; TRBD2 is a possible D gene (6 bases). V gave up 2 bases and J gave up 5 bases, with 14 bases separating them. The CDR3 is made up of 15 amino acids. The germline gives CDR1 SGHRS, CDR2 YFSETQ. The CDR3 region is CASSFTSLPNNEQFF. Written as DNA, the CDR3 is TGCGCCAGCAGCTTCACTAGCCTACCCAACAATGAGCAGTTCTTC.

The chain recombines TRBV7-2 with TRBJ2-5, with TRBD2 matching 8 bases. The CDR3 runs 16 residues. Trimming took 5 bases from V and 1 from J; bases not matched to a gene: 9. Germline assignment: CDR1 SGHTA and CDR2 FQGNSA. CDR3 residues: CASSPPGLVVQETQYF. The DNA of the CDR3 is TGTGCCAGCAGCCCCCCGGGACTAGTGGTCCAAGAGACCCAGTACTTC.

This chain joins TRBV7-9 and TRBJ1-1, with TRBD1 matching over 11 bases. The ends lost 5 bases at V and 12 bases at J; junction bases unmatched: 8. The CDR3 totals 13 residues. Germline-derived CDR1 and CDR2 are SEHNR and FQNEAQ (reference sequence). CDR3 sequence: CASSLGGQGATFF. DNA of the CDR3: TGTGCCAGCAGCCTCGGCGGACAGGGGGCGACTTTCTTT.

This chain uses TRBV7-2 with TRBJ2-5; 9 bases are a match to TRBD1. This CDR3 contains 17 residues. V lost 1 base to trimming and J lost 7 bases; unmatched junction nucleotides: 13. CDR1 and CDR2 (germline): SGHTA, FQGNSA. CDR3 in DNA: TGTGCCAGCAGCTTAGGGCCGACAGGGGGTCCCTCAGGGACCCAGTACTTC. Its protein product is CASSLGPTGGPSGTQYF.

The chain carries TRBV7-9 and TRBJ2-1, with a weak D call TRBD2 (6 bases). There are 12 residues in the CDR3. Trimming removed 7 bases at V and 5 bases at J, with 9 bases between. Germline V gives CDR1 SEHNR, CDR2 FQNEAQ (reference sequence). CDR3: CASTRGNNEQFF. The CDR3 DNA reads TGTGCCAGCACCCGGGGGAACAATGAGCAGTTCTTC.

The V and J genes are TRBV6-2 or TRBV6-3 and TRBJ2-5; 9 nucleotides line up with TRBD1. The junction had 11 bases not matched to a gene; V was cut back by 6 bases and J by 6 bases. Germline CDR1 and CDR2: MNHEY and SVGEGT. The CDR3 length is 15 residues. CDR3 protein: CASSLRGTGRKTQYF. In DNA, the CDR3 is TGTGCCAGCAGCCTCAGGGGGACAGGGCGAAAGACCCAGTACTTC.

The V gene is TRBV19, the J gene TRBJ2-7, with a tentative D call TRBD2 (5 bases). V gave up 2 bases and J gave up 4 bases, with 12 bases separating them. CDR1 LNHDA and CDR2 SQIVND come from the germline V gene (reference sequence). The CDR3 covers 14 residues. CDR3 bases: TGTGCCAGTAGTATAACCGGGAACCTATACGAGCAGTACTTC. Protein: CASSITGNLYEQYF.

This clone was found once. The chain has TRBV5-4 and TRBJ2-4, with D tentatively TRBD2 (5 bases). The CDR3 length is 14 residues. V gave up 0 bases and J gave up 9 bases, with 13 bases separating them. CDR1 is SGHNT and CDR2 is YYREEE in the germline V gene (reference sequence). CDR3 coding DNA: TGTGCCAGCAGCTTGGGGAGAGGGCTGGCCATTCAGTACTTC. It yields the protein CASSLGRGLAIQYF.

The chain combines TRBV7-8 with TRBJ2-2, with 12 bases that match TRBD2. From germline, CDR1 is SGHVS and CDR2 FQNEAQ. The CDR3 loop spans 16 amino acids. Trimming at V came to 5 bases and at J to 4 bases, leaving 5 bases not matched to a gene. CDR3 in amino acids: CASSVTSGRSTGELFF. CDR3 DNA: TGTGCCAGCAGCGTTACTAGCGGGAGGAGCACCGGGGAGCTGTTTTTT.

This chain links TRBV5-6 with TRBJ2-1, with 7 nucleotides matching TRBD2. This CDR3 is 12 amino acids long. The trim removed 4 bases at V and 9 bases at J, leaving 4 bases unmatched. CDR1 and CDR2 from the germline V gene are SGHDT and YYEEEE. CDR3 coding DNA: TGTGCCAGCAGCACTGGGAGGGCTGAGCAGTTCTTC. Translated: CASSTGRAEQFF.

This clone was found a few times. The V gene is TRBV28, the J gene TRBJ1-4, with a possible D match to TRBD1 (5 bases). CDR1 is MDHEN, CDR2 SYDVKM, per germline. CDR3 length equals 18 residues. The V and J ends lost 5 bases and 5 bases respectively, with 24 bases between them. DNA of the CDR3: TGTGCCAGCAGTAACTCGCCCGGGCTTGGGGCCTTCAATGAAAAACTGTTTTTT. Amino acids: CASSNSPGLGAFNEKLFF.

This clone was picked up one time. This chain connects TRBV27 to TRBJ2-3; no reliable D call. V was shortened by 3 bases and J by 6 bases, with 7 bases between the two germline ends. CDR1 is MNHEY, CDR2 SMNVEV, per germline (reference sequence). This CDR3 comprises 12 residues. The CDR3 loop is CASSFNGDTQYF. In DNA, the CDR3 is TGTGCCAGCAGTTTTAATGGCGATACGCAGTATTTT.

The chain combines TRBV24-1 with TRBJ2-2, with D maybe TRBD2 (5 bases). V lost 4 bases and J lost 2, with 10 bases in between. The CDR3 is 15 amino acids. CDR1 and CDR2 (germline): KGHDR, SFDVKD. CDR3 residues: CATSDHLANTGELFF. In nucleotides, the CDR3 is TGTGCCACCAGTGACCACCTAGCTAACACCGGGGAGCTGTTTTTT.

The gene calls are TRBV28 and TRBJ1-2; D is unclear. The germline V gene has CDR1 MDHEN and CDR2 SYDVKM. This CDR3 has 14 amino acids. V was cut by 1 base and J by 8 bases, with 14 bases left in between. CDR3 protein: CASSLSIRGLGYTF. In DNA form, the CDR3 reads TGTGCCAGCAGTTTATCTATACGAGGGCTCGGCTACACCTTC.

CDR3 amino acids: CASSLQGSNNSPLHF. CDR3 DNA sequence: TGTGCCAGCAGCTTACAGGGTTCGAATAATTCACCCCTCCACTTT. The chain couples TRBV7-2 to TRBJ1-6, with a possible D match to TRBD1 (5 bases). Germline-derived CDR1 and CDR2 are SGHTA and FQGNSA. This CDR3 has 15 amino acids. Between the trimmed V and J ends, which lost 2 bases and 5 bases, there was a span of 10 bases.

The rearrangement uses TRBV20-1 and TRBJ2-7; no clear D. This CDR3 has 11 residues. Trimming took 7 bases from V and 2 from J, leaving 9 bases between them. Germline V gives CDR1 DFQATT, CDR2 SNEGSKA (reference sequence). The CDR3 reads CSVGSPYEQYF. In nucleotides, the CDR3 is TGCAGTGTGGGCAGTCCCTACGAGCAGTACTTC.

The V and J genes are TRBV13 and TRBJ1-2, with D tentatively TRBD1 (5 bases). There are 15 residues in the CDR3. V dropped 5 bases and J dropped 5 bases, with 18 bases sitting between them. Germline V gene data show CDR1 as PRHDT and CDR2 as FYEKMQ (reference sequence). CDR3 nucleotides: TGTGCCAGCAGCGCGCAAGGGGTCAGACTTTATGGCTACACCTTC. Translating it yields CASSAQGVRLYGYTF.

The chain recombines TRBV5-4 with TRBJ2-1; 14 bases agree with TRBD2. The CDR3 runs to 15 residues. Trimming took 3 bases from V and 16 from J; bases not matched to a gene: 12. Per the germline V gene, CDR1 is SGHNT and CDR2 is YYREEE (reference sequence). The CDR3 spells CASSSKTSGRDTLFF. The CDR3 nucleotides read TGTGCCAGCAGCTCAAAGACTAGCGGGAGGGACACCCTTTTCTTC.